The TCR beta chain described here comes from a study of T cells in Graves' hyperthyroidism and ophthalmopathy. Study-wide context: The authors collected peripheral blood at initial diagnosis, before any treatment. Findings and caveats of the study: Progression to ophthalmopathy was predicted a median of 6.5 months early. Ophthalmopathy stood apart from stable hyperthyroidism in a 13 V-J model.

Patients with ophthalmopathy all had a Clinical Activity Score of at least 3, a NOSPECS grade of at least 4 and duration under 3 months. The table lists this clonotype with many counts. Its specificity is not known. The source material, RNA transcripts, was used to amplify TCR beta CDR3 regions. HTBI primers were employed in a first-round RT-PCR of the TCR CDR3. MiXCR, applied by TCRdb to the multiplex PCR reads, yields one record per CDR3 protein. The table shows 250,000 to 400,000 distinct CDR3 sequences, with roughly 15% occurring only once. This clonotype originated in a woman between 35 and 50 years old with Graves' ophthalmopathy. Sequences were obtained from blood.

Here the CDR3 DNA reads TGTGCCAGCAGTTCCTCCGGGAATAATGAAAAACTGTTTTTT. It codes for CASSSSGNNEKLFF. The rearrangement joins TRBV6-1 to TRBJ1-4; no definite D call. Germline loops: CDR1 MNHNS, CDR2 SASEGT. The CDR3 has 14 amino acids. V was trimmed by 5 bases and J by 4 bases, leaving 11 bases between them.